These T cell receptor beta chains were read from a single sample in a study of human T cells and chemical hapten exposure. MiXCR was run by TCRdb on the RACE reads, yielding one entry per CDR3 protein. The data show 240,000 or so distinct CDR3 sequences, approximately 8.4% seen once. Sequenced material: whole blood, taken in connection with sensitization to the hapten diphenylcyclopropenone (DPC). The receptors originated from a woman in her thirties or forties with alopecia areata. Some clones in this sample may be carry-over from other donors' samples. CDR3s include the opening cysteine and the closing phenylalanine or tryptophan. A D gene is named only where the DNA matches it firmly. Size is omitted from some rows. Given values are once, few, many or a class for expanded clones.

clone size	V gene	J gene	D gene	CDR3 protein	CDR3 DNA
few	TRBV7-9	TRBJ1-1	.	CASVERLNTEAFF	TGTGCCAGCGTGGAGCGGCTGAACACTGAAGCTTTCTTT
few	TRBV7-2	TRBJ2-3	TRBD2	CASSFGLATDTQYF	TGTGCCAGCAGCTTCGGACTAGCGACAGATACGCAGTATTTT
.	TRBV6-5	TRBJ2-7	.	CASSYVQGPYEQYF	TGTGCCAGCAGTTACGTCCAGGGCCCCTACGAGCAGTACTTC
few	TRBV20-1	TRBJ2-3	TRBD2	CSAPGLAGGPVSADTQYF	TGCAGTGCCCCGGGACTAGCGGGAGGGCCAGTTTCGGCAGATACGCAGTATTTT
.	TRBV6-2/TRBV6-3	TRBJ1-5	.	CASSFTGTMGNQPQHF	TGTGCCAGCAGTTTCACAGGGACAATGGGCAATCAGCCCCAGCATTTT
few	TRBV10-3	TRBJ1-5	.	CAISEYGGPSQPQHF	TGTGCCATCAGTGAATATGGGGGGCCTAGTCAGCCCCAGCATTTT
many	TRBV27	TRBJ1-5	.	CASKMSSNQPQHF	TGTGCCAGCAAAATGAGTAGCAATCAGCCCCAGCATTTT
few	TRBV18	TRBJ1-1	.	CASSQASMNTEAFF	TGTGCCAGCTCACAGGCCTCCATGAACACTGAAGCTTTCTTT
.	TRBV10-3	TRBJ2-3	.	CAIRRADTQYF	TGTGCCATTCGGAGAGCAGATACGCAGTATTTT
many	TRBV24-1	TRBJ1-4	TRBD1	CATSDSGTGNNEKLFF	TGTGCCACCAGTGATTCGGGGACAGGAAATAATGAAAAACTGTTTTTT
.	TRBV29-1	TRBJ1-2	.	CSVVSGNYGYTF	TGCAGCGTTGTTTCGGGGAACTATGGCTACACCTTC
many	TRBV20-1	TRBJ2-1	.	CSESSVYNEQFF	TGCAGTGAGAGTAGCGTGTACAATGAGCAGTTCTTC
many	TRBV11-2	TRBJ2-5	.	CASSLRRFETQYF	TGTGCCAGCAGCCTAAGACGATTTGAGACCCAGTACTTC
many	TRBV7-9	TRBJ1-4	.	CASSQTEKLFF	TGTGCCAGCAGCCAGACAGAAAAACTGTTTTTT
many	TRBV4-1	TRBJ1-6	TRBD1	CASSQVTGQGNSPLHF	TGCGCCAGCAGCCAAGTAACGGGACAGGGGAATTCACCCCTCCACTTT
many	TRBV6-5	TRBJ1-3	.	CASSYSRGEIGNTIYF	TGTGCCAGCAGTTACTCGAGAGGGGAAATTGGAAACACCATATATTTT
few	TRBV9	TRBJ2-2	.	CASSVENRATGELFF	TGTGCCAGCAGCGTAGAGAACAGGGCCACCGGGGAGCTGTTTTTT
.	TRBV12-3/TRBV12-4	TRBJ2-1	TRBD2	CASSLGTSAMSSYNEQFF	TGTGCCAGCAGTCTCGGGACTAGCGCAATGAGCTCCTACAATGAGCAGTTCTTC
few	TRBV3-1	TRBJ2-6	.	CASSPSLAPGANVLTF	TGTGCCAGCAGCCCGAGTCTTGCCCCTGGGGCCAACGTCCTGACTTTC
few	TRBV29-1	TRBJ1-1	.	CSVVGKMNTEAFF	TGCAGCGTTGTTGGCAAGATGAACACTGAAGCTTTCTTT
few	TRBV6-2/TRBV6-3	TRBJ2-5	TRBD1	CASRKTGESETQYF	TGTGCCAGCAGAAAGACAGGGGAGTCGGAGACCCAGTACTTC
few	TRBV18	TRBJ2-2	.	CASSPSTNTGELFF	TGTGCCAGCTCACCAAGCACGAACACCGGGGAGCTGTTTTTT